The 6 T cell receptor beta chains presented below share a single source sample, sequenced in a study of T cell responses to AZD1222 COVID-19 vaccine. Generated by immunoSEQ multiplex PCR, the TCRdb table keeps only in-frame clones and is missing some. The repertoire has around 130,000 clones, 70% to 90% of them found once; the top ten carry 1.5% to 2%. The specimen comprised peripheral blood, sampled on day 0 of AZD1222 vaccination. These receptors all come from an adult in good health.

This chain joins TRBV28 and TRBJ1-2, with D hard to call. This CDR3 is built from 15 residues. Germline V CDR1 and CDR2: MDHEN, SYDVKM. V was shortened by 6 bases and J by 3 bases, with 17 bases between the two germline ends. DNA for the CDR3: TGTGCCAGCAGACCCGCATTAGCAGAGCACTATGGCTACACCTTC. This encodes CASRPALAEHYGYTF.

The chain is built from TRBV27 and TRBJ1-5; 9 positions agree with TRBD1. From germline, CDR1 is MNHEY and CDR2 SMNVEV (reference sequence). The CDR3 extends over 16 amino acids. J gave up 7 bases and V 2 bases, and 9 bases lay outside the gene matches. In DNA, the CDR3 is TGTGCCAGCAGTTTAACGACAGGGGGGACGGGGCAGCCCCAGCATTTT. This sequence encodes CASSLTTGGTGQPQHF.

The chain recombines TRBV25-1 with TRBJ1-2; 9 bases are shared with TRBD1. The CDR3 sequence is 15 residues long. Germline loops: CDR1 MGHDK, CDR2 SYGVNS. Unmatched junction bases numbered 9, after V lost 6 bases and J lost 4 bases. CDR3 nucleotides: TGTGCCAGCAGCCACGACAGGGGGATGGGCTATGGCTACACCTTC. Protein product: CASSHDRGMGYGYTF.

The V and J genes are TRBV5-6 and TRBJ1-3; D is perhaps TRBD1 (5 bases). Deletions cut 5 bases from V and 4 bases from J, with 16 bases between. From germline, CDR1 is SGHDT and CDR2 YYEEEE. This CDR3 comprises 15 residues. The CDR3 region has the DNA TGTGCCAGCAGACAGCAGGGTAGTGGAGGAAACACCATATATTTT. Amino acids: CASRQQGSGGNTIYF.

This rearrangement joins TRBV10-3 to TRBJ2-3; D call uncertain. CDR3 size: 11 residues. V shed 5 bases and J shed 5 bases, with 5 bases lying between them. CDR1 ENHRY and CDR2 SYGVKD come from the germline V gene. This chain's CDR3 is CAISFLDTQYF. The DNA of the CDR3 is TGTGCCATCAGTTTCCTAGATACGCAGTATTTT.

The chain combines TRBV12-3 or TRBV12-4 with TRBJ2-5; a possible D gene is TRBD1 (5 bases). The V end lost 5 bases, the J end lost 4 bases, and 11 bases lay between the germline ends. There are 13 residues in the CDR3. The CDR3 coding sequence is TGTGCCAGCAGTCCAGACAGTCGAGAGACCCAGTACTTC. Its translation is CASSPDSRETQYF.